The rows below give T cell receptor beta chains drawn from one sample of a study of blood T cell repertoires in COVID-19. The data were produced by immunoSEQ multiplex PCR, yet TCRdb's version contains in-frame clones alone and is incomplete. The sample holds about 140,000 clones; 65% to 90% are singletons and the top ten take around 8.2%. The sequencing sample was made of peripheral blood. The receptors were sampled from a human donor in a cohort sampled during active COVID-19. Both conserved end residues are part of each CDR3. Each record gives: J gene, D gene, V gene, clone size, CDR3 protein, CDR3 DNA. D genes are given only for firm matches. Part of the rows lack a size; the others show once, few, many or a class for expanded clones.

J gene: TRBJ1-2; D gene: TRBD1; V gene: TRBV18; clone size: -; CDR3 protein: CASSGQGRYGYTF; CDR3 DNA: TGTGCCAGCTCGGGACAGGGGCGCTATGGCTACACCTTC
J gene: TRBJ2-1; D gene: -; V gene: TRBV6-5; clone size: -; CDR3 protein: CASRGQQYNEQFF; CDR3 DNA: TGTGCCAGTAGAGGACAGCAATACAATGAGCAGTTCTTC
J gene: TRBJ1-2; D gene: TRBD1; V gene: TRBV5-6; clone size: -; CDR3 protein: CASSGDRRPVLGYTF; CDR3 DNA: TGTGCCAGCAGCGGGGACAGGCGACCTGTATTGGGCTACACCTTC
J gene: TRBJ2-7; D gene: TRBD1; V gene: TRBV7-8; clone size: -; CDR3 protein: CASSFLGTGGIVYEQYF; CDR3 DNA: TGTGCCAGCAGCTTCTTAGGGACAGGGGGCATAGTCTACGAGCAGTACTTC
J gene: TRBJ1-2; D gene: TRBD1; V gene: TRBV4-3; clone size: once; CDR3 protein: CASSQDRRGQSKSYTF; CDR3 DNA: TGCGCCAGCAGCCAAGATAGGAGGGGACAGTCTAAAAGCTACACCTTC
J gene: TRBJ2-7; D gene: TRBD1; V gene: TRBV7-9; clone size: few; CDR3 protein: CASSLAGRGYEQYF; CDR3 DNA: TGTGCCAGCAGCTTAGCGGGCAGGGGGTACGAGCAGTACTTC
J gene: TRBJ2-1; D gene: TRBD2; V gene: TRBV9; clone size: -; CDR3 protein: CASSVGTSGSGSNGEQFF; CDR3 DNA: TGTGCCAGCAGCGTCGGGACTAGCGGGAGTGGATCCAATGGGGAGCAGTTCTTC
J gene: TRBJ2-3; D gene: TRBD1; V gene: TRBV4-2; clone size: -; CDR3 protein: CASSQDGLGQSRPTQYF; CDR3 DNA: TGTGCCAGCAGCCAAGATGGTTTGGGACAGTCCAGGCCCACGCAGTATTTT
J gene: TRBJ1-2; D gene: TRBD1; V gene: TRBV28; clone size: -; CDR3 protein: CASSSLSGTGLYGYTF; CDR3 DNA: TGTGCCAGCAGTTCCCTATCCGGGACAGGCCTCTATGGCTACACCTTC
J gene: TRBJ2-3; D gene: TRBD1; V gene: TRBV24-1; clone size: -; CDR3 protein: CATSDVGQGTDTQYF; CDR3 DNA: TGTGCCACCAGTGACGTAGGACAGGGCACAGATACGCAGTATTTT
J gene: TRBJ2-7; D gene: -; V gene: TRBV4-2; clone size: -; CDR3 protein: CASSQGFGRGYEQYF; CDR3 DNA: TGTGCCAGCAGCCAAGGTTTCGGCAGGGGCTACGAGCAGTACTTC
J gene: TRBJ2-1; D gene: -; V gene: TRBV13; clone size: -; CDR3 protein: CASSLGLISSYNEQFF; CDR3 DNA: TGTGCCAGCAGCCTCGGGTTGATAAGCTCCTACAATGAGCAGTTCTTC
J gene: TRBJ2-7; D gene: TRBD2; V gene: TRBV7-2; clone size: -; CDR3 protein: CASSLRVGTTYYEQYF; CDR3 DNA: TGTGCCAGCAGCTTAAGGGTAGGGACTACATACTACGAGCAGTACTTC
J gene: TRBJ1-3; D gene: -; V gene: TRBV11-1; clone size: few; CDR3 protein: CASSPRVSLSGNTIYF; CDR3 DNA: TGTGCCAGCAGCCCTCGCGTGAGTCTCTCTGGAAACACCATATATTTT
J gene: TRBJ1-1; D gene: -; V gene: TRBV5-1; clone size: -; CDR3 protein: CASSATTEAFF; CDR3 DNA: TGCGCCAGCAGCGCTACCACTGAAGCTTTCTTT
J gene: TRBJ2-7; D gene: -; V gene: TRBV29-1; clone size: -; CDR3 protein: CSVADFYEQYF; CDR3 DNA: TGCAGCGTTGCGGACTTTTACGAGCAGTACTTC
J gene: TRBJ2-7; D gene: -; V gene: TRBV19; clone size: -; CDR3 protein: CASSIVDITGQAYEQYF; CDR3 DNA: TGTGCCAGTAGTATAGTGGACATCACGGGACAAGCCTACGAGCAGTACTTC
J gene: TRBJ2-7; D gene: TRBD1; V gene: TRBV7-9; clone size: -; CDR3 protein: CASGQDRGRLYEQYF; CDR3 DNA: TGTGCCAGCGGTCAGGACAGGGGGCGCCTCTACGAGCAGTACTTC
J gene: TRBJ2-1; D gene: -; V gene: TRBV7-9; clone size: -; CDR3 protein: CASSLVQGSYNEQFF; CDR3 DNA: TGTGCCAGCAGCTTAGTCCAGGGCTCCTACAATGAGCAGTTCTTC
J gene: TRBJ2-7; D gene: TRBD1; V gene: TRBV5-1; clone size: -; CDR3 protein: CASSSFRDSPSEQYF; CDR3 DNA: TGCGCCAGCAGCAGCTTCCGGGACAGTCCCTCCGAGCAGTACTTC
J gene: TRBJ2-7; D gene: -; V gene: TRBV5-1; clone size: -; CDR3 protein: CASSPKPDSYEQYF; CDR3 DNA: TGCGCCAGCAGCCCGAAACCAGACTCCTACGAGCAGTACTTC
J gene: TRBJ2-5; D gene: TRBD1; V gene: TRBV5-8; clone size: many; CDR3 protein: CASSLARTGLQETQYF; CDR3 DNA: TGTGCCAGCAGCTTGGCGAGGACAGGGCTCCAAGAGACCCAGTACTTC
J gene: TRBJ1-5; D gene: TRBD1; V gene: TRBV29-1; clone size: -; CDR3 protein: CSVRQGSQPQHF; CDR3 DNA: TGCAGCGTAAGACAGGGGAGTCAGCCCCAGCATTTT
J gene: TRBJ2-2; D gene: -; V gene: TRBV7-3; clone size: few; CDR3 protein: CASSRSGGGSGELFF; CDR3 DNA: TGTGCCAGCAGCCGCTCGGGAGGGGGCAGCGGGGAGCTGTTTTTT
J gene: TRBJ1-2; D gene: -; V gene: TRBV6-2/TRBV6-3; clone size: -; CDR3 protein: CASSYTAVASYGYTF; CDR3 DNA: TGTGCCAGCAGTTACACCGCCGTAGCTAGCTATGGCTACACCTTC
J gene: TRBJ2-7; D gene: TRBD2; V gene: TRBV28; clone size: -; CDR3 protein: CASFGTSGSYEQYF; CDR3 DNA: TGTGCCAGCTTTGGGACTAGCGGGAGTTACGAGCAGTACTTC
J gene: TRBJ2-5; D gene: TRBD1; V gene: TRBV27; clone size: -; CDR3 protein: CASSLGRDRGGETQYF; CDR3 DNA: TGTGCCAGCAGTTTAGGCAGGGACAGGGGAGGAGAGACCCAGTACTTC
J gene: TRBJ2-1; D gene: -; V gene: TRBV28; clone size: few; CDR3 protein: CASSSGTYNEQFF; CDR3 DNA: TGTGCCAGCAGTTCGGGTACCTACAATGAGCAGTTCTTC
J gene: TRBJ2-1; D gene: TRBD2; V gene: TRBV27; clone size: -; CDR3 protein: CASSRGLALNEQFF; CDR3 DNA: TGTGCCAGCAGTAGAGGACTAGCGCTCAATGAGCAGTTCTTC
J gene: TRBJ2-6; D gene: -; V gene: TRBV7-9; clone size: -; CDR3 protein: CASSAPGLEANVLTF; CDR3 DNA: TGTGCCAGCAGCGCTCCGGGTCTAGAAGCCAACGTCCTGACTTTC
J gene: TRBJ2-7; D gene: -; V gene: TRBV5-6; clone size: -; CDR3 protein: CASSDRDYEQYF; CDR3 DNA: TGTGCCAGCAGCGACAGAGACTACGAGCAGTACTTC
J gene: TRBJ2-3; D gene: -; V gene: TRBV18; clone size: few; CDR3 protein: CASSPPGTDTQYF; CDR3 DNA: TGTGCCAGCTCACCGCCAGGGACAGATACGCAGTATTTT
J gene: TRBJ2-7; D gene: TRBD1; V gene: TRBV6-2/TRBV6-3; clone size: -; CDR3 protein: CASSYFRTGSEQYF; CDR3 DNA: TGTGCCAGCAGTTACTTCCGGACAGGGAGCGAGCAGTACTTC
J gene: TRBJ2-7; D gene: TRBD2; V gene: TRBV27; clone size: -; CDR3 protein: CASSLLLAGGPYEQYF; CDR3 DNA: TGTGCCAGCAGTTTACTGCTAGCGGGAGGGCCATACGAGCAGTACTTC
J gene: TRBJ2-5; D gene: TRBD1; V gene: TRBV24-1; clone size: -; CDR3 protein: CATSDLDRGGETQYF; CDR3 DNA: TGTGCCACCAGTGATTTGGACAGGGGTGGAGAGACCCAGTACTTC
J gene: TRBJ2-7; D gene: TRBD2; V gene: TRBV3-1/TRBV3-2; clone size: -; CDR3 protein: CASSQKAGGWEQYF; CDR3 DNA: TGTGCCAGCAGCCAAAAAGCGGGAGGGTGGGAGCAGTACTTC
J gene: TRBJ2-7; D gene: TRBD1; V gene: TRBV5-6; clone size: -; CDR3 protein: CASSRKPGTGVYEQYF; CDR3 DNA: TGTGCCAGCAGCCGCAAACCCGGGACAGGGGTGTACGAGCAGTACTTC
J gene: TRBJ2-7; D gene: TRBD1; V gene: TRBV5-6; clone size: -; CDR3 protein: CASSSGQGLFHYEQYF; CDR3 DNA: TGTGCCAGCAGCTCCGGACAGGGCCTGTTTCATTACGAGCAGTACTTC
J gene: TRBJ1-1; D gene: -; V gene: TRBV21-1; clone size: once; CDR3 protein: CASIPRGTEAFF; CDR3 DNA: TGTGCCAGCATCCCCCGAGGAACTGAAGCTTTCTTT
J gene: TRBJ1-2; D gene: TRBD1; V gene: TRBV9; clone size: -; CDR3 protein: CASSETGQGSYGYTF; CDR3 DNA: TGTGCCAGCAGCGAAACGGGACAGGGGTCCTATGGCTACACCTTC